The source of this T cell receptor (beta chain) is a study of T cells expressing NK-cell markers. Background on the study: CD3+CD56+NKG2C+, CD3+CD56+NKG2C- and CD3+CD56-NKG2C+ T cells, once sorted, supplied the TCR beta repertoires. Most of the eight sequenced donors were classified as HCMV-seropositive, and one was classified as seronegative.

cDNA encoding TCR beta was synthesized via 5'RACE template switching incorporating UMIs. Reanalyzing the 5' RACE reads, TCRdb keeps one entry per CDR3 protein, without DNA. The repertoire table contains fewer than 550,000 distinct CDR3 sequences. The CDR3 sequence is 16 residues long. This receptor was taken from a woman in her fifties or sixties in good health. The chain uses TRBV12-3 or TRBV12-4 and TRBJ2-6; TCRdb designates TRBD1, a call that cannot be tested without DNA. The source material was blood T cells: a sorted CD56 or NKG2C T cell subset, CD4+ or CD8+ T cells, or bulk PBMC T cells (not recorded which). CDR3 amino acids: CASSLQGQYGANVLTF.